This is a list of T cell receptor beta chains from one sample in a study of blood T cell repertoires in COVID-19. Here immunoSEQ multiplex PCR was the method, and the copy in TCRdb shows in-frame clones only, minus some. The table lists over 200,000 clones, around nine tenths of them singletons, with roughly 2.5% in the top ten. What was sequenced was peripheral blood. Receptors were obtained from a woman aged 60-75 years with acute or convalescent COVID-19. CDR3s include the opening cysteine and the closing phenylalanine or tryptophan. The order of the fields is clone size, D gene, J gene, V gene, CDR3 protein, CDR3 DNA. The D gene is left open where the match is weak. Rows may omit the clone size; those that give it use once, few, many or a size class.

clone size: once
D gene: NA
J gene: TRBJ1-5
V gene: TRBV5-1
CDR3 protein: CASSLVPGESNQPQHF
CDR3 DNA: TGCGCCAGCAGCTTGGTCCCAGGGGAGAGCAATCAGCCCCAGCATTTT

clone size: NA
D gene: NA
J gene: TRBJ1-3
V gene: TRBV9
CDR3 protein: CASSVGGFSGNTIYF
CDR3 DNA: TGTGCCAGCAGCGTTGGAGGGTTCTCTGGAAACACCATATATTTT

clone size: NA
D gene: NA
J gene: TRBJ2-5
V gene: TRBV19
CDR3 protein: CASSIDTTGVSGETQYF
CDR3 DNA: TGTGCCAGTAGTATAGATACAACGGGAGTGAGCGGGGAGACCCAGTACTTC

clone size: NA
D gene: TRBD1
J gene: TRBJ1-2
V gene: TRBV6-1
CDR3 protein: CASSGQGSRPNYGYTF
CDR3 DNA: TGTGCCAGCAGTGGACAGGGGAGCCGACCTAACTATGGCTACACCTTC

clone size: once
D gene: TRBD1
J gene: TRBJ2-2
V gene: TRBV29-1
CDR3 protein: CSVANDRVSAGELFF
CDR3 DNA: TGCAGCGTTGCGAACGACAGGGTATCCGCCGGGGAGCTGTTTTTT

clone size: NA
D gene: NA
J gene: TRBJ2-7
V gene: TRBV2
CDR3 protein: CASRRVSIEQYF
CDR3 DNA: TGTGCCAGCAGACGGGTGTCCATAGAGCAGTACTTC

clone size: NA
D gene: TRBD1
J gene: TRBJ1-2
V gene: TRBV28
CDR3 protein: CAGSRDRGRYGYTF
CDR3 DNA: TGTGCCGGATCCCGGGACAGGGGCCGATATGGCTACACCTTC

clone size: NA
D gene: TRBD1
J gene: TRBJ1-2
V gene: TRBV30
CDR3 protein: CAWNRQGVGGYTF
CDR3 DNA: TGTGCCTGGAACCGACAGGGAGTTGGAGGCTACACCTTC

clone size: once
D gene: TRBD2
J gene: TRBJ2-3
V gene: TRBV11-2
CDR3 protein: CASSWGLDRPDTQYF
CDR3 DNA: TGTGCCAGCAGCTGGGGACTAGATCGGCCGGATACGCAGTATTTT

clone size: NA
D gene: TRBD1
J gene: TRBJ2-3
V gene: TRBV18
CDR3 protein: CASSRGTGTRDTQYF
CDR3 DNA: TGTGCCAGCTCACGGGGGACAGGGACCCGGGACACGCAGTATTTT

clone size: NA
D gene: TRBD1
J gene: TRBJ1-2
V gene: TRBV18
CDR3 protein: CASSPRTGEDGYTF
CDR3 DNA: TGTGCCAGCTCACCACGGACAGGGGAAGATGGCTACACCTTC

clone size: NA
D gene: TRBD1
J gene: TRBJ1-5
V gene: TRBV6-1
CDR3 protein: CASSERGGQGSNQPQHF
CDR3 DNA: TGTGCCAGCAGTGAGAGGGGTGGACAGGGTAGCAATCAGCCCCAGCATTTT

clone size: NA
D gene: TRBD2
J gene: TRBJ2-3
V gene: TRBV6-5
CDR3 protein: CASSSTSGSTDTQYF
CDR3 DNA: TGTGCCAGCAGTTCGACTAGCGGGAGCACAGATACGCAGTATTTT

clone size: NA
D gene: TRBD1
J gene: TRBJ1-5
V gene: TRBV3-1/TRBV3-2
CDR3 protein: CASSQNDRGRGRQPQHF
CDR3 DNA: TGTGCCAGCAGCCAAAATGACAGGGGGCGCGGTCGACAGCCCCAGCATTTT

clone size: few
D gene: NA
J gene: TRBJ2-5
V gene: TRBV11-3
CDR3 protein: CASSSRSGAQYF
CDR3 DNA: TGTGCCAGCAGCTCAAGATCAGGGGCGCAGTACTTC

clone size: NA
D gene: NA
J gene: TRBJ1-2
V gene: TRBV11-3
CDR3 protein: CASSQSGYGYTF
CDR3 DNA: TGTGCCAGCTCACAGAGCGGTTATGGCTACACCTTC

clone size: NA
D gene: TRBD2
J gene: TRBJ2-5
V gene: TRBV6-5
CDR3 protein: CASSTLAGGQETQYF
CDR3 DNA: TGTGCCAGCAGTACCCTAGCGGGAGGGCAGGAGACCCAGTACTTC

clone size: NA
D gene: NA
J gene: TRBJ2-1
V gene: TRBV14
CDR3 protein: CASSQDRGGLTRSYNEQFF
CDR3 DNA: TGTGCCAGCAGCCAAGATCGGGGAGGACTAACCCGCTCCTACAATGAGCAGTTCTTC

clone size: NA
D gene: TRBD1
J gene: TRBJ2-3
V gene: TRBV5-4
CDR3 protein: CASSLAGTVRYIDTQYF
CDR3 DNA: TGTGCCAGCAGCTTGGCGGGGACAGTCAGGTACATTGATACGCAGTATTTT

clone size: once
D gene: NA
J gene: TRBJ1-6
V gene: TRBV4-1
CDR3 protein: CASSQDRRVEGPNSPLHF
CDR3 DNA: TGCGCCAGCAGCCAAGATCGCCGCGTCGAGGGCCCAAATTCACCCCTCCACTTT

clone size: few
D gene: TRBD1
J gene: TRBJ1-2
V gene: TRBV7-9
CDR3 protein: CASSPTGTGYGYTF
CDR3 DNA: TGTGCCAGCAGCCCAACTGGGACAGGATATGGCTACACCTTC

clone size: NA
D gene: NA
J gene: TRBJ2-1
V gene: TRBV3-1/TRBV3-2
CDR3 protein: CASSPPLAASYNEQFF
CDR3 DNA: TGTGCCAGCAGCCCTCCTTTAGCGGCCTCCTACAATGAGCAGTTCTTC

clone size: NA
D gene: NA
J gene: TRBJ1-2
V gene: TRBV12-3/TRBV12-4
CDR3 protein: CASTPEGLYGYTF
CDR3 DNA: TGTGCCAGCACCCCAGAGGGCCTCTATGGCTACACCTTC

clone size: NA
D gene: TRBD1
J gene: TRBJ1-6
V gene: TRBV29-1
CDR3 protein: CSGTGGLGSPLHF
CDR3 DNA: TGCAGCGGGACAGGGGGCCTAGGTTCACCCCTCCACTTT

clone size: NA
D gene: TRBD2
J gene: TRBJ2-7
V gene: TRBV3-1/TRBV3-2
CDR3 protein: CASSRTSGYEQYF
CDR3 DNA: TGTGCCAGCAGTAGGACTAGCGGTTACGAGCAGTACTTC

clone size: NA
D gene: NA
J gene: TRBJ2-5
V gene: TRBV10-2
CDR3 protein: CASSEPPSWGRETQYF
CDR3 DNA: TGCGCCAGCAGTGAGCCCCCTTCATGGGGGCGGGAGACCCAGTACTTC

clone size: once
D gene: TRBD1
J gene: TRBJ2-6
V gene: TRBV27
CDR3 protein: CASSTPGTGFTPGANVLTF
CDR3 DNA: TGTGCCAGCAGTACGCCCGGGACAGGGTTCACTCCTGGGGCCAACGTCCTGACTTTC

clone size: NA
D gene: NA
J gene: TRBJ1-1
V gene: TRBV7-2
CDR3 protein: CASSPPGLGAFF
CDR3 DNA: TGTGCCAGCAGCCCGCCGGGACTCGGAGCTTTCTTT

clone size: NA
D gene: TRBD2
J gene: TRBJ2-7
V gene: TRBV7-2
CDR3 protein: CASSRLLAASYEQYF
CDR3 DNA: TGTGCCAGCAGCCGGTTACTAGCGGCTTCCTACGAGCAGTACTTC

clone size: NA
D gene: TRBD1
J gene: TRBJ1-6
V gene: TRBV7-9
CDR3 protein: CASSLDRTGFNSPLHF
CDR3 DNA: TGTGCCAGCAGCTTAGATCGGACAGGCTTCAATTCACCCCTCCACTTT

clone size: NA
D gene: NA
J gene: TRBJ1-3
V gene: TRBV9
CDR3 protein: CASSVVDRLDSGNTIYF
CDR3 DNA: TGTGCCAGCAGCGTAGTCGACAGGCTAGACTCTGGAAACACCATATATTTT

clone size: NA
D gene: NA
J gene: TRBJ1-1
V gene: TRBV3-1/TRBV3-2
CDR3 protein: CASSQELPNTEAFF
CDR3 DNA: TGTGCCAGCAGCCAAGAACTGCCGAACACTGAAGCTTTCTTT

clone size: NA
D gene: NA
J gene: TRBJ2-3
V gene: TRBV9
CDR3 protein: CASSISVGDTQYF
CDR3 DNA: TGTGCCAGCAGCATTAGCGTGGGGGATACGCAGTATTTT

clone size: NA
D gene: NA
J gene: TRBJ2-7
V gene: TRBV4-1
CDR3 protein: CASSQRWGGNYEQYF
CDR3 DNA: TGCGCCAGCAGCCAACGGTGGGGCGGTAACTACGAGCAGTACTTC

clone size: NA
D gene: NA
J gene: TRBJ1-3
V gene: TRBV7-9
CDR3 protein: CASSLGQVSRGGGNTIYF
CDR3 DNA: TGTGCCAGCAGCTTAGGACAGGTCTCTCGAGGAGGTGGAAACACCATATATTTT

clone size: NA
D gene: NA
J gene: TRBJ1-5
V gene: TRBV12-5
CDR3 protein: CASGLARDQPQHF
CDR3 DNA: TGTGCTAGTGGTTTGGCCCGAGATCAGCCCCAGCATTTT

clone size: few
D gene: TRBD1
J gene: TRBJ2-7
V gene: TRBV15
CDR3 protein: CATSRDSFRRQGGSEQYF
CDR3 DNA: TGTGCCACCAGCAGAGATTCGTTTAGAAGACAGGGGGGTAGCGAGCAGTACTTC

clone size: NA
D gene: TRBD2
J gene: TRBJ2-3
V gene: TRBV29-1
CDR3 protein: CSVDNPSGSTDTQYF
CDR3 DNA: TGCAGCGTTGACAATCCTAGCGGGAGCACAGATACGCAGTATTTT

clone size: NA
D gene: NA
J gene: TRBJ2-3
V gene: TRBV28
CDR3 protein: CASKSDTQYF
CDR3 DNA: TGTGCCAGCAAATCGGATACGCAGTATTTT

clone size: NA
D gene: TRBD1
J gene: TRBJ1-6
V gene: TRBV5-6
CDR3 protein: CASSLRQGVSPLHF
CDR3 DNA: TGTGCCAGCAGCTTGCGACAGGGGGTTTCACCCCTCCACTTT

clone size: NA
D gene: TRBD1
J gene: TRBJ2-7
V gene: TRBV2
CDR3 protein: CASGRTGWAYEQYF
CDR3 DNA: TGTGCCAGCGGCAGGACAGGGTGGGCCTACGAGCAGTACTTC

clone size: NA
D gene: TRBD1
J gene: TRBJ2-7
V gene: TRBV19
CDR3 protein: CASSPGTGSYEQYF
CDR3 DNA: TGTGCCAGTAGTCCCGGGACAGGCTCCTACGAGCAGTACTTC

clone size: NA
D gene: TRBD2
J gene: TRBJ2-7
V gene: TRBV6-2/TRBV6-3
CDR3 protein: CASSPIAGGHYEQYF
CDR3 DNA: TGTGCCAGCAGTCCAATAGCGGGAGGGCACTACGAGCAGTACTTC

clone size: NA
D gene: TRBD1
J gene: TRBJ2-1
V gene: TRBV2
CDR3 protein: CASSEAGTGIRLYNEQFF
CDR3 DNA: TGTGCCAGCAGTGAAGCGGGGACAGGGATTAGGTTGTACAATGAGCAGTTCTTC

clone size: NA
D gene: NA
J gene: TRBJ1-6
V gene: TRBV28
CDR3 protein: CASSPYGQINSPLHF
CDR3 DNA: TGTGCCAGCAGTCCCTATGGACAGATTAATTCACCCCTCCACTTT

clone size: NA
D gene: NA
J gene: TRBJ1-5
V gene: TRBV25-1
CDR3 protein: CASSGQGSNQPQHF
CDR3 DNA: TGTGCCAGCAGTGGTCAGGGAAGCAATCAGCCCCAGCATTTT

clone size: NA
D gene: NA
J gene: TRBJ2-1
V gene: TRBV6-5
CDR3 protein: CASSPPGGRNEQFF
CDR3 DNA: TGTGCCAGCAGTCCCCCGGGGGGCCGCAATGAGCAGTTCTTC

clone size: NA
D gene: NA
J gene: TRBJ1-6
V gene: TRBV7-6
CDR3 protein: CASSKDRNVGSPLHF
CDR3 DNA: TGTGCCAGCAGCAAAGACAGGAACGTGGGATCACCCCTCCACTTT

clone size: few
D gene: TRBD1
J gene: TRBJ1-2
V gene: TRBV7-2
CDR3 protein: CASSYRQGVDGYTF
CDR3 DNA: TGTGCCAGCAGCTACCGACAGGGGGTAGATGGCTACACCTTC

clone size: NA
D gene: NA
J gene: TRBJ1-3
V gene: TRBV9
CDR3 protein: CASSIENGASGNTIYF
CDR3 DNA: TGTGCCAGCAGCATTGAGAACGGTGCCTCTGGAAACACCATATATTTT

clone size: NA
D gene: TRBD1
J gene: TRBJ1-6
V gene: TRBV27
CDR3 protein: CASRTGQGRNSPLHF
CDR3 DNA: TGTGCCAGCAGGACTGGACAGGGGCGGAATTCACCCCTCCACTTT

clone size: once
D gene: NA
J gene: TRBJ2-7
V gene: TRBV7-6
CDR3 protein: CASSPGGGQFNTEQYF
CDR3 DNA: TGTGCCAGCAGCCCGGGCGGAGGACAGTTCAATACCGAGCAGTACTTC

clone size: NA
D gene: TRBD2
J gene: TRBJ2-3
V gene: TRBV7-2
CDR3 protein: CASSLIRGRDSTDTQYF
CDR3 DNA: TGTGCCAGCAGCTTGATACGTGGGAGGGATTCCACAGATACGCAGTATTTT